This T cell receptor beta chain stems from a study of CXCR3-negative and CXCR3-positive naive CD8 T cells. Study information: The libraries yielded about 135 million TRB reads, about 1.5 +/- 0.3 million each. Points from the study as a whole: The naive subsets expressed comparable surface CD5, and the authors inferred TCR strength from TRB CDR3 properties. Diversity proved comparably high across both naive subsets and much lower in memory CD8+ cells. The TRB CDR3s that CXCR3-positive naive cells carried were more hydrophobic than those of CXCR3-negative naive cells. With respect to TRBV-TRBJ usage, naive CXCR3-negative and CXCR3-positive cells were similar; memory differed.

Germline CDR1 reads DFQATT; CDR2 reads SNEGSKA (reference sequence). CDR3 size: 14 residues. As regards this clonotype: Its specificity is not known.

The authors prepared UMI-labeled TRB cDNA libraries by 5' RACE. TCRdb re-analyzed the 5' RACE reads; it lists each CDR3 protein once, without DNA. This table lists some 120,000 distinct CDR3 sequences. This chain uses TRBV20-1 with TRBJ2-3; TCRdb picks TRBD2, but there is no DNA to check that call. The TCR comes from a human donor in good health. Some clones in this sample may be carry-over from other donors' samples. Specimen: naive CXCR3+ CD8+ T cells from blood. The subset: CD45RO-CCR7+CD27+CD95- naive CD8+ T cells expressing CXCR3 (TNR3+). Here the CDR3 reads CSAGSRESSPTQYF.